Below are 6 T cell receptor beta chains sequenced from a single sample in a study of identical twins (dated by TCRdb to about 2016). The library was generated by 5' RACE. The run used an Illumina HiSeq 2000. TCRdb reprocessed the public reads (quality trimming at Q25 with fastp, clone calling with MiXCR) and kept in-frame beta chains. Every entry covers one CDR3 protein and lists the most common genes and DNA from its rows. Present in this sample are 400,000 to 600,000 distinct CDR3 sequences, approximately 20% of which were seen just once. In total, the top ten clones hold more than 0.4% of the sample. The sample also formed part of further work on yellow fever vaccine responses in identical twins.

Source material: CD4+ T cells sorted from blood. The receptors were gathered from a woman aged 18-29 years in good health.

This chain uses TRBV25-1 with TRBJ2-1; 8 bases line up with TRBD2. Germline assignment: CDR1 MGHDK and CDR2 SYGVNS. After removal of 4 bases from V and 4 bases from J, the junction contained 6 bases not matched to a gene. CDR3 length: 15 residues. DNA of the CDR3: TGTGCCAGCAGTGCGGCGGGGGGCCCTTACAATGAGCAGTTCTTC. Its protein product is CASSAAGGPYNEQFF.

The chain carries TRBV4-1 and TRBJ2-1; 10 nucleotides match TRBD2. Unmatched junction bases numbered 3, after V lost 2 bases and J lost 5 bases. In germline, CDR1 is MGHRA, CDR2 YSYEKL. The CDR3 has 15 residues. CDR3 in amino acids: CASSQIAGGNNEQFF. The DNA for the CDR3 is TGCGCCAGCAGCCAAATAGCGGGAGGCAACAATGAGCAGTTCTTC.

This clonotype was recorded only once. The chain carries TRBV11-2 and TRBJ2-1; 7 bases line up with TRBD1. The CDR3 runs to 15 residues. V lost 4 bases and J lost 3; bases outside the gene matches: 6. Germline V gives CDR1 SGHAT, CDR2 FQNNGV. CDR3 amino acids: CASSSAGTVYNEQFF. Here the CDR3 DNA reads TGTGCCAGCAGCTCCGCCGGGACAGTCTACAATGAGCAGTTCTTC.

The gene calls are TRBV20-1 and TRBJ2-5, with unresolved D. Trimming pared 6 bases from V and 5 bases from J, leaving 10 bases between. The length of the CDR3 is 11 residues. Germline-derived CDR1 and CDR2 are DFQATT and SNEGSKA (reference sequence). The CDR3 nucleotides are TGCAGTGCCGCCCCCGGGGAGACCCAGTACTTC. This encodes CSAAPGETQYF.

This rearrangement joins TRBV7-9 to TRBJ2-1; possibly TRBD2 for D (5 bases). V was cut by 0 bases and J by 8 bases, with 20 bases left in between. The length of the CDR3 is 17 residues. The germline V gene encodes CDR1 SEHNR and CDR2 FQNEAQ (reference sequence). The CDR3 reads CASSLAGVRILGHEQFF. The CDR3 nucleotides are TGTGCCAGCAGCTTAGCGGGAGTAAGAATCTTGGGTCATGAGCAGTTCTTC.

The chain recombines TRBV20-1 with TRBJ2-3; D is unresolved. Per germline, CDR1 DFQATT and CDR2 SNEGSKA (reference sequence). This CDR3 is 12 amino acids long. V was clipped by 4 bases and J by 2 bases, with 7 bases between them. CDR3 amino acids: CSATGHTDTQYF. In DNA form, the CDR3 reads TGCAGTGCTACCGGTCACACAGATACGCAGTATTTT.